This entry lists 28 T cell receptor beta chains sequenced from one sample in a study of cytomegalovirus exposure and HLA in healthy donors. PCR amplification relied on 60 Vbeta primers (plus 13 Jbeta primers). Assay used: immunoSEQ multiplex PCR; TCRdb lists only in-frame clones, some missing. The sample contains roughly 120,000 clones, about 84% of which appear only once. Input material: PBMCs. The origin of the receptors is a man in his forties in good health and CMV-seronegative.

The gene calls are TRBV27 and TRBJ1-2, with D hard to call. V shed 0 bases and J shed 8 bases, with 13 bases lying between them. CDR3 length equals 14 residues. Germline values: CDR1 MNHEY, CDR2 SMNVEV (reference sequence). CDR3 protein: CASSLSIASKGYTF. The CDR3 nucleotides are TGTGCCAGCAGTTTATCGATCGCCTCTAAAGGCTACACCTTC.

This chain joins TRBV6-5 and TRBJ2-1; no reliable D call. The germline V gene encodes CDR1 MNHEY and CDR2 SVGAGI. Deletions cut 0 bases from V and 7 bases from J, with 13 bases between. This CDR3 is 15 amino acids long. The CDR3 region has the DNA TGTGCCAGCAGTTACTCTCCCCGCAGGCCGAATGAGCAGTTCTTC. As protein: CASSYSPRRPNEQFF.

This rearrangement joins TRBV5-1 to TRBJ2-3; a possible D gene is TRBD1 (6 bases). CDR1 is SGHRS, CDR2 YFSETQ, per germline. V lost 4 bases and J 4 bases, leaving 13 bases between the germline ends. This CDR3 has 14 residues. CDR3 in DNA: TGCGCCAGCAGCAACAGGGTTAGCTCAGATACGCAGTATTTT. Translated: CASSNRVSSDTQYF. Supplemented by reference TRBV5-1 and TRBJ2-3, the full variable domain reads KAGVTQTPRYLIKTRGQQVTLSCSPISGHRSVSWYQQTPGQGLQFLFEYFSETQRNKGNFPGRFSGRQFSNSRSEMNVSTLELGDSALYLCASSNRVSSDTQYFGPGTRLTVL.

The V call is TRBV18, the J call TRBJ1-6, with TRBD1 identical over 8 bases. This CDR3 comprises 17 residues. The germline CDR1 and CDR2 sequences are KGHSH and LQKENI. The V gene end was trimmed by 0 bases and the J gene end by 6 bases; junction bases not matched to a gene: 7. The CDR3 loop reads CASSPPSGTGGNSPLHF. The CDR3, as DNA: TGTGCCAGCTCACCACCTTCCGGGACAGGAGGTAATTCACCCCTCCACTTT.

The genes are TRBV5-1 and TRBJ1-4; possibly TRBD1 for D (6 bases). Trimming removed 3 bases at V and 3 bases at J, with 12 bases between. The CDR3 has 15 residues. Germline V gene sequence: CDR1 SGHRS, CDR2 YFSETQ. In nucleotides, the CDR3 is TGCGCCAGCAGCTCGGGGGGCGCGGCTAATGAAAAACTGTTTTTT. It codes for CASSSGGAANEKLFF.

This chain joins TRBV27 and TRBJ1-1, with unresolved D. The CDR3 totals 16 residues. Per germline, CDR1 MNHEY and CDR2 SMNVEV (reference sequence). V was pared by 5 bases and J by 1 base, with 17 bases between. The CDR3 DNA is TGTGCCAGCAGTATTCCGGAGGCGACACCGAACACTGAAGCTTTCTTT. Protein product: CASSIPEATPNTEAFF.

This clone has more than one count but fewer than ten. The chain carries TRBV7-9 and TRBJ1-2; 7 bases align to TRBD1. With 4 bases clipped from V and 7 bases from J, the junction kept 6 bases outside the gene matches. Germline CDR1 reads SEHNR; CDR2 reads FQNEAQ (reference sequence). The CDR3 is made up of 13 amino acids. The CDR3 DNA reads TGTGCCAGCAGCTCAACCCCAGGGGGTGGCTACACCTTC. Its translation: CASSSTPGGGYTF.

This chain joins TRBV7-9 and TRBJ2-5; TRBD1 aligns across 10 bases. The CDR3 extends over 13 amino acids. After removal of 9 bases from V and 8 bases from J, the junction contained 9 bases not matched to a gene. The V gene's germline CDR1 is SEHNR and CDR2 FQNEAQ (reference sequence). This chain's CDR3 is CASSPGQGFTQYF. In DNA, the CDR3 is TGTGCCAGTAGCCCGGGACAGGGGTTTACCCAGTACTTC.

This chain links TRBV7-9 with TRBJ1-3; 10 bases line up with TRBD1. J gave up 3 bases and V 5 bases, and 10 bases lay outside the gene matches. The CDR3 is made up of 17 amino acids. Looked up from germline, CDR1 is SEHNR and CDR2 is FQNEAQ (reference sequence). The CDR3 here is CASSPRPGTGVGNTIYF. Here the CDR3 DNA reads TGTGCCAGCAGCCCGCGGCCTGGGACAGGGGTTGGAAACACCATATATTTT.

The CDR3 protein is CASSVDGWATYEQYF. In nucleotides, the CDR3 is TGTGCCAGCAGCGTAGATGGCTGGGCCACCTACGAGCAGTACTTC. The rearrangement links TRBV9 to TRBJ2-7; D uncertain. Trimming pared 0 bases from V and 2 bases from J, leaving 12 bases between. This CDR3 is built from 15 residues. Germline CDR1 and CDR2: SGDLS and YYNGEE.

V is TRBV14 and J is TRBJ2-5, with TRBD1 as a possible D gene (6 bases). The V gene lost 5 bases and the J gene lost 7 bases, with 14 bases spanning the gap. This CDR3 spans 13 amino acids. Germline CDR1 is SGHDN and CDR2 is FVKESK. DNA for the CDR3: TGTGCCAGCAGCTACGTGGTAGGGGGGACCCAGTACTTC. It translates to CASSYVVGGTQYF. The full variable domain, in which reference TRBV14 and TRBJ2-5 provide the parts outside the CDR3, is EAGVTQFPSHSVIEKGQTVTLRCDPISGHDNLYWYRRVMGKEIKFLLHFVKESKQDESGMPNNRFLAERTGGTYSTLKVQPAELEDSGVYFCASSYVVGGTQYFGPGTRLLVL.

This chain joins TRBV4-1 and TRBJ2-7; 7 bases are shared with TRBD1. There are 14 residues in the CDR3. Trimming cost V 4 bases and J 5 bases; bases outside gene matches: 8. Germline CDR1 and CDR2: MGHRA and YSYEKL. CDR3 DNA sequence: TGCGCCAGCAGCCCTATACTCAGGGGGAACGAGCAGTACTTC. Its protein is CASSPILRGNEQYF.

The chain joins TRBV19 to TRBJ2-1; TRBD2 might be the D (8 bases). CDR1 and CDR2 from the germline V gene are LNHDA and SQIVND (reference sequence). This CDR3 has 16 amino acids. Trimming took 7 bases from V and 4 from J, leaving 20 bases between them. The CDR3 here is CASNRGVGLVYNEQFF. For the CDR3, the DNA is TGTGCCAGTAACAGGGGCGTGGGACTAGTGTACAATGAGCAGTTCTTC.

With respect to this clone: The junction departs from germline at one end; a sequencing error may be responsible. Distinct nucleotide sequences in the sample also encode this CDR3. The rearrangement uses TRBV5-4 and TRBJ2-2, with D maybe TRBD2 (8 bases). The germline CDR1 and CDR2 sequences are SGHNT and YYREEE (reference sequence). CDR3 size: 16 residues. The CDR3: CASSPGGLGGTGELFF. CDR3 DNA sequence: TGTGCCAGCAGCCCGGGGGGACTAGGGGGCACCGGGGAACTGTTTTTT.

V usage is TRBV2 and J usage is TRBJ2-5, with a weak D call TRBD1 (6 bases). TRBJ2-7 explains the end of the DNA better; the J call may be wrong. This CDR3 is built from 17 residues. Germline V gives CDR1 SNHLY, CDR2 FYNNEI. The CDR3 sequence is CASSEAQGPASSYEQYF. The CDR3 bases are TGTGCCAGCAGTGAAGCGCAGGGGCCTGCAAGCTCCTACGAGCAGTACTTC.

The V gene is TRBV29-1, the J gene TRBJ1-3; a possible D gene is TRBD1 (6 bases). Trimming stripped 7 bases from V and 3 bases from J, with 10 bases between. Germline V lookup: CDR1 SQVTM, CDR2 ANQGSEA. This CDR3 comprises 12 residues. The CDR3 DNA is TGCAGCGGCCTCAGGGGTGGAAACACCATATATTTT. Its translation: CSGLRGGNTIYF.

The chain employs TRBV14 and TRBJ2-7; D possibly corresponds to TRBD1 (6 bases). Trimming took 5 bases from V and 3 from J, leaving 17 bases between them. In germline, CDR1 is SGHDN, CDR2 FVKESK. This CDR3 has 15 residues. CDR3 protein: CASSSGQIYDYEQYF. The CDR3 region has the DNA TGTGCCAGCAGCTCAGGACAGATCTATGACTACGAGCAGTACTTC.

This clone was counted a few times. The chain combines TRBV5-4 with TRBJ1-5, with 11 bases that match TRBD1. This CDR3 is built from 17 residues. Germline assignment: CDR1 SGHNT and CDR2 YYREEE (reference sequence). The V segment lost 4 bases and the J segment 3 bases; nucleotides outside the gene matches: 9. The CDR3 coding sequence is TGTGCCAGCAGCCCAGGACCGGGACAGGGGGTCAATCAGCCCCAGCATTTT. This encodes CASSPGPGQGVNQPQHF.

This chain connects TRBV28 to TRBJ2-4; 8 bases are shared with TRBD1. CDR1 is MDHEN and CDR2 is SYDVKM in the germline V gene. The CDR3 contains 18 residues. CDR3 nucleotide sequence: TGTGCATCGCGCGGGGCACCTTTGCTACGGCAGGGGGCGAGCATTCAGTACTTC. Amino acids: CASRGAPLLRQGASIQYF.

The chain uses TRBV4-2 and TRBJ2-1; D might be TRBD1 (8 bases). CDR3 length: 20 amino acids. The V and J ends lost 4 bases and 9 bases respectively, with 34 bases between them. Germline assignment: CDR1 LGHNA and CDR2 YNFKEQ. As DNA, the CDR3 is TGTGCCAGCAGCCTCAGGGGGGAGGGCCAGAGACAGGGGATTTCAGGTGAGCAGTTCTTC. As protein: CASSLRGEGQRQGISGEQFF.

This clone has more than one count but fewer than ten. The V call is TRBV7-9, the J call TRBJ1-2, with 7 bases identical to TRBD1. Germline V gene sequence: CDR1 SEHNR, CDR2 FQNEAQ (reference sequence). The CDR3 has 13 residues. The V gene end was trimmed by 8 bases and the J gene end by 7 bases; junction bases not matched to a gene: 10. CDR3 residues: CASRILQGSGYTF. Written as DNA, the CDR3 is TGTGCCAGCCGAATCTTACAGGGGTCTGGCTACACCTTC.

V gene TRBV5-1 combines with J gene TRBJ2-5; 10 nucleotides agree with TRBD2. Germline CDR1 is SGHRS and CDR2 is YFSETQ. The CDR3 covers 17 residues. J lost 5 bases, V lost 1 base, and 11 bases had no gene match. The chain's CDR3 is CASSLLVASGGGETQYF. The CDR3 DNA follows: TGCGCCAGCAGCTTGTTGGTGGCTAGCGGGGGTGGTGAGACCCAGTACTTC.

This clone was seen a few times. Other DNA sequences in this specimen translate into the identical CDR3. The chain couples TRBV4-2 to TRBJ2-7, with D unresolved. Looked up from germline, CDR1 is LGHNA and CDR2 is YNFKEQ. The CDR3 totals 15 residues. Deletions cut 0 bases from V and 1 base from J, with 10 bases between. The CDR3: CASSQEASGSYEQYF. In nucleotides, the CDR3 is TGTGCCAGCAGCCAAGAAGCCTCGGGTTCCTACGAGCAGTACTTC.

The chain recombines TRBV7-3 with TRBJ2-2; possible D gene TRBD2, 5 bases. In germline, CDR1 is SGHTA, CDR2 FQGTGA. CDR3 size: 15 residues. The V end was cut by 6 bases, the J end by 6 bases, with 17 bases between. The DNA of the CDR3 is TGTGCCAGCAGGCTGGACTTTAATTGGGCCGGGGAGCTGTTTTTT. Its translation is CASRLDFNWAGELFF.

J is TRBJ1-1 and V is TRBV7-2; 8 positions match TRBD1. The CDR3 is 13 residues long. In germline, CDR1 is SGHTA, CDR2 FQGNSA. With 1 base clipped from V and 11 bases from J, the junction kept 6 bases outside the gene matches. DNA of the CDR3: TGTGCCAGCAGCTTAGTCGGGACAGGTGCGGCTTTCTTT. Its translation: CASSLVGTGAAFF.

This clone was detected only a few times. J is TRBJ1-1 and V is TRBV18; 9 bases map to TRBD1. The CDR3 runs to 13 residues. Germline V gives CDR1 KGHSH, CDR2 LQKENI. Trimming removed 5 bases from V and 8 bases from J; junction bases left unmatched: 6. This CDR3 is CASSSPGTGEAFF. CDR3 coding DNA: TGTGCCAGCTCAAGTCCCGGGACAGGGGAAGCTTTCTTT.

The chain recombines TRBV7-2 with TRBJ2-2; D perhaps matches TRBD2 (5 bases). The CDR3 is made up of 18 amino acids. CDR1 is SGHTA, CDR2 FQGNSA, per germline. Trimming took off 0 bases at V and 0 bases at J, with 14 bases between the two ends. The chain's CDR3 is CASSLASPGSANTGELFF. In DNA form, the CDR3 reads TGTGCCAGCAGCTTAGCATCCCCGGGGAGCGCGAACACCGGGGAGCTGTTTTTT.

V and J are TRBV7-2 and TRBJ1-2, with TRBD1 matching over 10 bases. CDR1 is SGHTA, CDR2 FQGNSA, per germline. The CDR3 has 14 amino acids. With V trimmed by 1 base and J by 8 bases, 4 bases remained unmatched. In DNA, the CDR3 is TGTGCCAGCAGCTTAGGGACAGGGGGTCAAGGCTACACCTTC. Encoded protein: CASSLGTGGQGYTF.